This TCR beta chain was recorded in a study of cytomegalovirus exposure and HLA in healthy donors. Looking at the study overall: Researchers found that roughly 81% of almost 400 genotyped donors fell within the Caucasian-associated ancestry cluster.

It was healthy bone marrow donors who served as donors. This clone was observed once. With 60 Vbeta and 13 Jbeta primers, the PCR was carried out. Libraries were prepared by immunoSEQ multiplex PCR; TCRdb keeps only in-frame clonotypes and omits some of them. The data contain 150,000 or so clones, about 74% of them singletons. The CDR3 covers 16 residues. Trimming at V came to 4 bases and at J to 6 bases, leaving 10 bases not matched to a gene. The germline CDR1 and CDR2 sequences are SGHDN and FVKESK. The sequence was collected from a man aged 35 to 55 in good health and CMV-seropositive. The rearrangement links TRBV14 to TRBJ2-1, with 9 bases matching TRBD1. The sequenced sample consisted of PBMCs. The DNA for the CDR3 is TGTGCCAGCAGCCGAAGACAGGGGGTACGGAGCAATGAGCAGTTCTTC. This codes for CASSRRQGVRSNEQFF.